A single sample gave rise to the 26 T cell receptor beta chains below, sequenced in a study of blood T cell repertoires in COVID-19. Assay: immunoSEQ multiplex PCR; the TCRdb copy retains only in-frame clones and omits some. The sample has around 100,000 clones; approximately 85% are singletons. Sequencing was performed on peripheral blood. The receptors shown here come from a man aged 35 to 55 with acute or convalescent COVID-19.

The CDR3 coding sequence is TGTGCCAGCTCACCCGCGCCGGGGGAAAGGTCCTACGAGCAGTACTTC. It specifies CASSPAPGERSYEQYF. The chain has TRBV18 and TRBJ2-7; weak D call: TRBD2 (6 bases). Germline-derived CDR1 and CDR2 are KGHSH and LQKENI. This CDR3 spans 16 amino acids. Trimming left V 3 bases short and J 1 base short, with 16 bases between.

The chain recombines TRBV7-9 with TRBJ2-7; D perhaps matches TRBD2 (6 bases). The length of the CDR3 is 13 residues. Per the germline V gene, CDR1 is SEHNR and CDR2 is FQNEAQ (reference sequence). Between the trimmed V and J ends, which lost 2 bases and 6 bases, there was a span of 11 bases. CDR3 in amino acids: CASSLRDSGEQYF. As DNA, the CDR3 is TGTGCCAGCAGCTTACGGGATAGCGGCGAGCAGTACTTC.

The count of this clone is one. The chain carries TRBV19 and TRBJ2-3; TRBD2 might be the D (5 bases). The CDR3 contains 13 residues. The V and J ends lost 5 bases and 3 bases respectively, with 9 bases between them. Germline loops: CDR1 LNHDA, CDR2 SQIVND (reference sequence). The CDR3 reads CASSLRGTDTQYF. The CDR3 DNA reads TGTGCCAGTAGTCTAAGAGGGACAGATACGCAGTATTTT.

This chain links TRBV4-2 with TRBJ2-3, with 7 bases identical to TRBD2. Germline lookup yields CDR1 LGHNA and CDR2 YNFKEQ. The CDR3 contains 15 residues. V shed 2 bases and J 1 base; nucleotides not matched to a gene: 3. The CDR3, as DNA: TGTGCCAGCAGCCAACCGGCGGGGGGCACAGATACGCAGTATTTT. Translation gives CASSQPAGGTDTQYF.

This sequence joins TRBV3-1 (or the pseudogene TRBV3-2) and TRBJ2-7; possibly TRBD1 for D (6 bases). This CDR3 region has 18 residues. Germline CDR1 LGHDT, CDR2 YNNKEL (reference sequence). V lost 0 bases and J lost 2, with 20 bases in between. The CDR3 region is CASSQERQSGTRAYEQYF. The CDR3 DNA follows: TGTGCCAGCAGCCAAGAACGGCAATCGGGGACAAGAGCCTACGAGCAGTACTTC.

The V call is TRBV6-6, the J call TRBJ2-2, with 8 bases fitting TRBD2. CDR1 is MNHNY, CDR2 SVGAGI, per germline (reference sequence). The CDR3 runs to 15 residues. Unmatched junction bases numbered 12, after V lost 10 bases and J lost 5 bases. DNA of the CDR3: TGTGCCACCCCGTACGGGAGGGAATCGACCGGGGAGCTGTTTTTT. It codes for CATPYGRESTGELFF.

CDR3 in DNA: TGTGCCAGCAGCTTAGAGTCCTCCGGACTAGTATACAATGAGCAGTTCTTC. It yields the protein CASSLESSGLVYNEQFF. V gene TRBV7-3 combines with J gene TRBJ2-1; TRBD2 aligns across 7 bases. CDR1 and CDR2 from the germline V gene are SGHTA and FQGTGA. CDR3 size: 17 residues. Germline trimming cut 2 bases from V and 4 bases from J; bases unmatched to any gene: 11.

The chain has TRBV24-1 and TRBJ2-1; 7 bases align to TRBD1. With V trimmed by 4 bases and J by 0 bases, 5 bases remained unmatched. CDR1 KGHDR and CDR2 SFDVKD come from the germline V gene. The CDR3 totals 16 residues. CDR3 loop: CATSDRTGRSYNEQFF. In DNA form, the CDR3 reads TGTGCCACCAGTGACCGGACAGGTCGCTCCTACAATGAGCAGTTCTTC.

The chain combines TRBV2 with TRBJ2-1; 7 bases agree with TRBD1. Germline trimming cut 6 bases from V and 5 bases from J; bases unmatched to any gene: 4. There are 13 residues in the CDR3. CDR1 and CDR2 from the germline V gene are SNHLY and FYNNEI. The chain's CDR3 is CASSGDSHNEQFF. The DNA of the CDR3 is TGTGCCAGCAGCGGGGACAGCCACAATGAGCAGTTCTTC.

The CDR3 nucleotides are TGTGCCAGTGTCAGGGCTAGTGGGAACACTGAAGCTTTCTTT. This translates into CASVRASGNTEAFF. The gene calls are TRBV19 and TRBJ1-1, with a possible D match to TRBD1 (5 bases). With 8 bases removed from V and 1 base from J, the gap between germline ends came to 14 bases. This CDR3 spans 14 amino acids. Germline V gene data show CDR1 as LNHDA and CDR2 as SQIVND (reference sequence). Full variable domain (remainder filled in from reference TRBV19 and TRBJ1-1): DGGITQSPKYLFRKEGQNVTLSCEQNLNHDAMYWYRQDPGQGLRLIYYSQIVNDFQKGDIAEGYSVSREKKESFPLTVTSAQKNPTAFYLCASVRASGNTEAFFGQGTRLTVV.

The gene calls are TRBV3-1 (or the pseudogene TRBV3-2) and TRBJ2-2; TRBD2 agrees at 7 bases. Germline V CDR1 and CDR2: LGHDT, YNNKEL (reference sequence). The V and J ends lost 4 bases and 1 base, in that order; junction bases with no gene match: 6. This CDR3 is 16 amino acids long. CDR3 sequence (DNA): TGTGCCAGCAGCCGAGAAGCTAGCGGGAACACCGGGGAGCTGTTTTTT. The encoded protein is CASSREASGNTGELFF.

The rearrangement links TRBV7-7 to TRBJ2-1; maybe TRBD2 (5 bases). Trimming stripped 1 base from V and 10 bases from J, with 17 bases between. Germline CDR1 reads SSHAT; CDR2 reads FNYEAQ (reference sequence). The CDR3 loop spans 15 amino acids. The CDR3 DNA reads TGTGCCAGCAGCTTAGAACGGGGATCTCTAGGGGAGCAGTTCTTC. Residues: CASSLERGSLGEQFF.

The chain is built from TRBV6-5 and TRBJ2-3, with a weak D call TRBD1 (5 bases). The CDR3 has 14 residues. Per the germline V gene, CDR1 is MNHEY and CDR2 is SVGAGI. V gave up 7 bases and J gave up 2 bases, with 13 bases separating them. This CDR3 reads CASKLDSATDTQYF. DNA of the CDR3: TGTGCCAGCAAGTTAGACAGTGCCACAGATACGCAGTATTTT.

This sequence joins TRBV7-6 and TRBJ2-3; possibly TRBD2 for D (7 bases). The CDR3 covers 19 residues. V was cut by 5 bases and J by 2 bases, with 26 bases left in between. The germline gives CDR1 SGHVS, CDR2 FNYEAQ. CDR3 amino acids: CASSTSKTWAGAITDTQYF. In nucleotides, the CDR3 is TGTGCCAGCAGCACCTCCAAGACGTGGGCGGGGGCCATCACAGATACGCAGTATTTT. Full variable domain (remainder filled in from reference TRBV7-6 and TRBJ2-3): GAGVSQSPRYKVTKRGQDVALRCDPISGHVSLYWYRQALGQGPEFLTYFNYEAQQDKSGLPNDRFSAERPEGSISTLTIQRTEQRDSAMYRCASSTSKTWAGAITDTQYFGPGTRLTVL.

Only a few counts were recorded for this clone. J is TRBJ2-2 and V is TRBV4-1, with TRBD1 as a possible D gene (6 bases). There are 14 residues in the CDR3. Germline-derived CDR1 and CDR2 are MGHRA and YSYEKL. The V and J ends lost 1 base and 6 bases respectively, with 9 bases between them. The CDR3 DNA reads as TGCGCCAGCAGCCAAGTAGGGGGTGCCGGGGAGCTGTTTTTT. It translates to CASSQVGGAGELFF.

This chain links TRBV3-1 (or the pseudogene TRBV3-2) with TRBJ1-2; D remains unclear. The V end lost 1 base, the J end lost 2 bases, and 8 bases lay between the germline ends. The CDR3 totals 14 residues. The germline gives CDR1 LGHDT, CDR2 YNNKEL (reference sequence). The CDR3 is CASSQASQNYGYTF. The CDR3 DNA follows: TGTGCCAGCAGCCAAGCTAGCCAGAACTATGGCTACACCTTC.

The chain recombines TRBV4-2 with TRBJ1-5; D unclear. With 4 bases removed from V and 1 base from J, the gap between germline ends came to 2 bases. The CDR3 is made up of 12 amino acids. Germline-derived CDR1 and CDR2 are LGHNA and YNFKEQ. The chain's CDR3 is CASSLSNQPQHF. The CDR3 nucleotides read TGTGCCAGCAGCCTAAGCAATCAGCCCCAGCATTTT.

The V gene is TRBV6-5, the J gene TRBJ1-6; D not resolved. Trimming pared 7 bases from V and 8 bases from J, leaving 15 bases between. The germline CDR1 and CDR2 sequences are MNHEY and SVGAGI. This CDR3 spans 14 amino acids. CDR3 coding DNA: TGTGCCAGCAAAACGGGAGGGCTGTATTCACCCCTCCACTTT. Its protein product is CASKTGGLYSPLHF.

The rearrangement links TRBV4-3 to TRBJ2-1; 7 positions agree with TRBD1. The CDR3 length is 14 residues. Looked up from germline, CDR1 is LGHNA and CDR2 is YSLEER. Trimming cost V 0 bases and J 8 bases; bases outside gene matches: 4. CDR3 region: CASSQDQGVDEQFF. The CDR3 bases are TGCGCCAGCAGCCAAGATCAGGGGGTTGATGAGCAGTTCTTC.

V is TRBV6-6 and J is TRBJ2-7; 8 positions agree with TRBD1. The junction had 8 bases not matched to a gene; V was cut back by 2 bases and J by 5 bases. This CDR3 is 15 amino acids long. The germline CDR1 and CDR2 sequences are MNHNY and SVGAGI (reference sequence). The CDR3: CASSYSWTGFNEQYF. CDR3 bases: TGTGCCAGCAGTTACAGCTGGACAGGGTTCAACGAGCAGTACTTC.

The chain combines TRBV5-5 with TRBJ2-7, with 7 nucleotides matching TRBD1. This CDR3 contains 19 residues. The ends lost 0 bases at V and 2 bases at J; junction bases unmatched: 17. The germline V gene encodes CDR1 SGHKS and CDR2 YYEKEE (reference sequence). This CDR3 is CASSLVTSTLRGQTYEQYF. CDR3 sequence (DNA): TGTGCCAGCAGCTTGGTTACGTCCACGCTACGGGGACAGACCTACGAGCAGTACTTC.

Details on this clone: The sample has other DNA sequences that encode this CDR3 too. The chain is built from TRBV24-1 and TRBJ1-2; perhaps TRBD1 as D (5 bases). In germline, CDR1 is KGHDR, CDR2 SFDVKD. This CDR3 comprises 14 residues. Trimming shortened V by 0 bases and J by 3 bases, and 7 bases separated the two germline ends. The CDR3 spells CATSDLGADYGYTF. In nucleotides, the CDR3 is TGTGCCACCAGTGATTTGGGGGCGGACTATGGCTACACCTTC.

The chain employs TRBV7-9 and TRBJ2-3, with D tentatively TRBD1 (5 bases). Germline values: CDR1 SEHNR, CDR2 FQNEAQ (reference sequence). Between the trimmed V and J ends, which lost 2 bases and 0 bases, there was a span of 15 bases. The CDR3 totals 17 residues. CDR3 bases: TGTGCCAGCAGCTTACAGCCTTCAGGGTATAGCACAGATACGCAGTATTTT. This sequence encodes CASSLQPSGYSTDTQYF.

The V and J genes are TRBV3-1 (or the pseudogene TRBV3-2) and TRBJ2-3; tentative D call: TRBD1 (5 bases). In germline, CDR1 is LGHDT, CDR2 YNNKEL (reference sequence). The CDR3 runs 17 residues. The germline V and J ends were trimmed by 3 bases and 2 bases, with 18 bases remaining between them. CDR3 amino acids: CASSQDPAAGHTDTQYF. DNA of the CDR3: TGTGCCAGCAGCCAGGACCCGGCGGCAGGACACACAGATACGCAGTATTTT.

The rearrangement joins TRBV19 to TRBJ2-7; tentatively, D is TRBD1 (5 bases). V lost 3 bases and J lost 3, with 9 bases in between. This CDR3 region has 13 residues. Germline V gene data show CDR1 as LNHDA and CDR2 as SQIVND (reference sequence). The CDR3 reads CASSIGHFYEQYF. The CDR3 DNA reads TGTGCCAGTAGTATTGGACACTTCTACGAGCAGTACTTC.

V usage is TRBV15 and J usage is TRBJ2-7; D might be TRBD1 (6 bases). Germline-derived CDR1 and CDR2 are LNHNV and YYDKDF (reference sequence). The CDR3 contains 14 residues. Trimming took 4 bases from V and 6 from J, leaving 16 bases between them. Here the CDR3 DNA reads TGTGCCACCAGCATCCCCACCACCAGGGGCGAGCAGTACTTC. Translated, it gives CATSIPTTRGEQYF.